The clone carrying this T cell receptor beta chain was seen repeatedly, ten times or more. Its target is not known. The sample belongs to a study of CD8 T cells in ankylosing spondylitis. The CDR3 length is 16 residues. V was pared by 4 bases and J by 7 bases, with 17 bases between. Germline lookup yields CDR1 SGHTA and CDR2 FQGNSA. TCR beta libraries were made by quantitative 5'-RACE with molecular barcodes. A single record per CDR3 protein comes from TCRdb applying MiXCR to the 5' RACE reads. This sample has roughly 240,000 distinct CDR3 sequences; roughly 8% occur once, and the top ten carry around 4.9%. Findings of the study overall: It appeared that ankylosing spondylitis blood was characterized by a TCR beta motif of eight highly homologous variants.

Sequences were obtained from blood, either unsorted or a sorted T cell fraction (not recorded which). The clonotype originates from a female donor with ankylosing spondylitis or in good health (not recorded which). This chain joins TRBV7-2 and TRBJ1-6; D call uncertain. Here the CDR3 DNA reads TGTGCCAGCAGCTCGTTGGCCCCTCGGTCGAATTCACCCCTCCACTTT. It specifies CASSSLAPRSNSPLHF.